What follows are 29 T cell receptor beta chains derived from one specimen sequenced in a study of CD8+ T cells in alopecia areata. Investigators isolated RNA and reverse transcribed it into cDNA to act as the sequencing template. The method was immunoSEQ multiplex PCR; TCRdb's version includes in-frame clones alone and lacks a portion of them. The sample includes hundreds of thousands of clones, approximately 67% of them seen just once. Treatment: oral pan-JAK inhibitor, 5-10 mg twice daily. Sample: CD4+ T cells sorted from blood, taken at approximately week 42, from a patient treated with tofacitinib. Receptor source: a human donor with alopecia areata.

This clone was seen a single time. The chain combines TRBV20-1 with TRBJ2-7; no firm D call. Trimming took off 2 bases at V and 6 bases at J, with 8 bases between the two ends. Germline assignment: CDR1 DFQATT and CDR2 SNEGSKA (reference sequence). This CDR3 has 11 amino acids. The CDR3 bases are TGCAGTGCTAGAATAGGTAGCGAGCAGTACTTC. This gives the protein CSARIGSEQYF.

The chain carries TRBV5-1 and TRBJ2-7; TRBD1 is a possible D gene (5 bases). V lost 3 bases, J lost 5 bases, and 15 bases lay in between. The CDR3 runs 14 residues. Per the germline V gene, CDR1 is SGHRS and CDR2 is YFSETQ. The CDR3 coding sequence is TGCGCCAGCAGCTCCCGACAGCTTGGAAACGAGCAGTACTTC. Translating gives CASSSRQLGNEQYF.

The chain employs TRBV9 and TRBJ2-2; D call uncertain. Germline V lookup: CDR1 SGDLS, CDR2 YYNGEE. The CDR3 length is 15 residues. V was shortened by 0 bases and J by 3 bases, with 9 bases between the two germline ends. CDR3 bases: TGTGCCAGCAGCGTAGCTAGTAGCCACACCGGGGAGCTGTTTTTT. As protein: CASSVASSHTGELFF.

The CDR3 bases are TGCGCCAGCAGCTTAGGACAACGCTACGAGCAGTACTTC. Its protein is CASSLGQRYEQYF. The V gene is TRBV5-1, the J gene TRBJ2-7, with D possibly matching TRBD1 (5 bases). V was trimmed by 2 bases and J by 3 bases, leaving 9 bases between them. Germline lookup yields CDR1 SGHRS and CDR2 YFSETQ. This CDR3 contains 13 residues. The complete variable domain, with remaining parts taken from reference TRBV5-1 and TRBJ2-7, reads KAGVTQTPRYLIKTRGQQVTLSCSPISGHRSVSWYQQTPGQGLQFLFEYFSETQRNKGNFPGRFSGRQFSNSRSEMNVSTLELGDSALYLCASSLGQRYEQYFGPGTRLTVT.

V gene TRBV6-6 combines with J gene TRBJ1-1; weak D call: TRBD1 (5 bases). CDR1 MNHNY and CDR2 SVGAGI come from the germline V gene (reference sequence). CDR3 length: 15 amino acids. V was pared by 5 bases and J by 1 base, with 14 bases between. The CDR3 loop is CASSPTGTANTEAFF. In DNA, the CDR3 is TGTGCCAGCAGTCCGACCGGGACGGCGAACACTGAAGCTTTCTTT.

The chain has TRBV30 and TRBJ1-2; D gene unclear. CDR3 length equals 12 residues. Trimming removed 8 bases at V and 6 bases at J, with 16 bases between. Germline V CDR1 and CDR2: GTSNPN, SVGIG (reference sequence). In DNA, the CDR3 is TGTGCCGGATATGTGAGGGCTCATGGCTACACCTTC. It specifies CAGYVRAHGYTF.

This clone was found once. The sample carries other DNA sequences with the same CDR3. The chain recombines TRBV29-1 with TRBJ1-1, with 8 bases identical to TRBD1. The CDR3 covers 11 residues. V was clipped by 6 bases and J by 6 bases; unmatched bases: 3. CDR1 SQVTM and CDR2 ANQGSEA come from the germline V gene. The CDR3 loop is CSVGQGSEAFF. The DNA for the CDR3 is TGCAGCGTCGGACAGGGCTCTGAAGCTTTCTTT.

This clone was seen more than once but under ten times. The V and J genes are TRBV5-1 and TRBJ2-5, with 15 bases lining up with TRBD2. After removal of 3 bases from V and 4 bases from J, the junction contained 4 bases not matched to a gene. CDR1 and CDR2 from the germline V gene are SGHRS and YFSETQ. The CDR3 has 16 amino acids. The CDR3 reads CASSSGLAGGPETQYF. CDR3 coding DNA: TGCGCCAGCAGCTCGGGACTAGCGGGGGGCCCAGAGACCCAGTACTTC. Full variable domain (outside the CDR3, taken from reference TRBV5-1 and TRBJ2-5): KAGVTQTPRYLIKTRGQQVTLSCSPISGHRSVSWYQQTPGQGLQFLFEYFSETQRNKGNFPGRFSGRQFSNSRSEMNVSTLELGDSALYLCASSSGLAGGPETQYFGPGTRLLVL.

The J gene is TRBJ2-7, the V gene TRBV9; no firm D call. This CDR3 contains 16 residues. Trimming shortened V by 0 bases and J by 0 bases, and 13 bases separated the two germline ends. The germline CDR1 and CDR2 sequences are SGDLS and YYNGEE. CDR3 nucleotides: TGTGCCAGCAGCGTAGTCCGGGCTCCAAACTCCTACGAGCAGTACTTC. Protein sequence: CASSVVRAPNSYEQYF.

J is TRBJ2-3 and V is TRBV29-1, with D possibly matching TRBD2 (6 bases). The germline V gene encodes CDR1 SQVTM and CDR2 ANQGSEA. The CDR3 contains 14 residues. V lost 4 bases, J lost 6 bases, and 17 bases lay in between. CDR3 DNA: TGCAGCGTTGGGCAGGAGGACTACTGGGATACGCAGTATTTT. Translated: CSVGQEDYWDTQYF.

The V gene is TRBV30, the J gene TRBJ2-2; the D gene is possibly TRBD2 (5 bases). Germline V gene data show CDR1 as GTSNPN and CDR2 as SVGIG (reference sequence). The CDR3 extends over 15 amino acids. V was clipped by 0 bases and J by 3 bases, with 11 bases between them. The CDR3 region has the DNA TGTGCCTGGAGTGTACGAAGGACTGACACCGGGGAGCTGTTTTTT. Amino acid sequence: CAWSVRRTDTGELFF.

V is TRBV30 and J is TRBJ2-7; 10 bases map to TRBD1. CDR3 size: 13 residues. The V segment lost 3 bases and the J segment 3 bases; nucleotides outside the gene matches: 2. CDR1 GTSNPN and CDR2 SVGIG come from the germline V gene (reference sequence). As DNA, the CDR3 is TGTGCCTGGAGCGGACAGGGGGTCTACGAGCAGTACTTC. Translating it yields CAWSGQGVYEQYF.

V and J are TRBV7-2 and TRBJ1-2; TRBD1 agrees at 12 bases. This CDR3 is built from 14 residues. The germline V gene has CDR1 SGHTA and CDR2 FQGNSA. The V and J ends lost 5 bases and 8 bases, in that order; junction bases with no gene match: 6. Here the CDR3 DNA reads TGTGCCAGCAGCCGGGGACAGGGGGCGCGCGGCTACACCTTC. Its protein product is CASSRGQGARGYTF.

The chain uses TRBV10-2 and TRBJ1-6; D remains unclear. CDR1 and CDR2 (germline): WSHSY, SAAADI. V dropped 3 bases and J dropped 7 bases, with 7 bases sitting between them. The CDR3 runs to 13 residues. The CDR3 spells CASSEIGNSPLHF. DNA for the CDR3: TGCGCCAGCAGTGAAATAGGGAATTCACCCCTCCACTTT.

In DNA form, the CDR3 reads TGTGCCAGCAGCTTAGGGCTGACACTAGCGGGCGGCTCCTACGAGCAGTACTTC. Encoded protein: CASSLGLTLAGGSYEQYF. The V gene is TRBV7-8, the J gene TRBJ2-7, with TRBD2 matching 9 bases. Germline values: CDR1 SGHVS, CDR2 FQNEAQ. The CDR3 has 18 residues. V dropped 1 base and J dropped 0; count of bases not matched to a gene: 10. Based on the CDR3 plus reference TRBV7-8 and TRBJ2-7, the full variable domain is GAGVSQSPRYKVAKRGQDVALRCDPISGHVSLFWYQQALGQGPEFLTYFQNEAQLDKSGLPSDRFFAERPEGSVSTLKIQRTQQEDSAVYLCASSLGLTLAGGSYEQYFGPGTRLTVT.

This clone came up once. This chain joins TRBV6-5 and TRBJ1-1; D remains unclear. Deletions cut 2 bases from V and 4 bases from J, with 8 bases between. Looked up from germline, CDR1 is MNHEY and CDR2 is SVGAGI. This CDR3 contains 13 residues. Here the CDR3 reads CASSYSVGTEAFF. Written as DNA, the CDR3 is TGTGCCAGCAGTTACAGTGTTGGCACTGAAGCTTTCTTT.

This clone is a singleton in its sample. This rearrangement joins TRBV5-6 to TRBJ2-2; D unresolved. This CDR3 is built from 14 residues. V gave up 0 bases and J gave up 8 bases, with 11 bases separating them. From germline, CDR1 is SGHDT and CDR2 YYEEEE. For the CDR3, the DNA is TGTGCCAGCAGCTTGGACCCAGTCGGAGGGGAGCTGTTTTTT. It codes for CASSLDPVGGELFF.

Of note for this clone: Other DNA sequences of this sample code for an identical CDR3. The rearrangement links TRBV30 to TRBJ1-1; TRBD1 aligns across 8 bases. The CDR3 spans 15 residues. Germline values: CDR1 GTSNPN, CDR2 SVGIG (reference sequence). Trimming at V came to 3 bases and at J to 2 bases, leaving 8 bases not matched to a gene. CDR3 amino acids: CAWSRPGTGNTEAFF. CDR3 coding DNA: TGTGCCTGGAGCCGACCCGGGACAGGCAACACTGAAGCTTTCTTT.

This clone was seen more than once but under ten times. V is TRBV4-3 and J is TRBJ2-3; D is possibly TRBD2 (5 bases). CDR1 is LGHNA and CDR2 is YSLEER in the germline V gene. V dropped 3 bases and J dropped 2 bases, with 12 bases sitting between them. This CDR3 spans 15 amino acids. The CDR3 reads CASSQFGGYTDTQYF. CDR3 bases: TGCGCCAGCAGCCAGTTTGGAGGCTACACAGATACGCAGTATTTT.

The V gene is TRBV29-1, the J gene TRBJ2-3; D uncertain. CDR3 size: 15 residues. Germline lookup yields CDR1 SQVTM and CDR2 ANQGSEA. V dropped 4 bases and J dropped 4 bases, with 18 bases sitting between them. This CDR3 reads CSVAARAVPPDTQYF. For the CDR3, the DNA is TGCAGCGTTGCCGCCCGGGCCGTTCCGCCAGATACGCAGTATTTT.

The CDR3 bases are TGTGCCAGCACCGTTGGGGGGACCTCCTACGAGCAGTACTTC. It encodes CASTVGGTSYEQYF. The chain has TRBV13 and TRBJ2-7; D is possibly TRBD2 (6 bases). The CDR3 consists of 14 residues. Germline CDR1 is PRHDT and CDR2 is FYEKMQ (reference sequence). The V gene lost 7 bases and the J gene lost 0 bases, with 13 bases spanning the gap. Using reference TRBV13 and TRBJ2-7 for the parts outside the CDR3, the full variable domain is AAGVIQSPRHLIKEKRETATLKCYPIPRHDTVYWYQQGPGQDPQFLISFYEKMQSDKGSIPDRFSAQQFSDYHSELNMSSLELGDSALYFCASTVGGTSYEQYFGPGTRLTVT.

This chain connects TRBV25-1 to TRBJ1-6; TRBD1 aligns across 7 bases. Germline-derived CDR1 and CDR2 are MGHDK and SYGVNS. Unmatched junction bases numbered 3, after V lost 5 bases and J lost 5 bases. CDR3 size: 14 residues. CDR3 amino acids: CASSWGTDNSPLHF. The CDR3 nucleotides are TGTGCCAGCAGTTGGGGGACAGATAATTCACCCCTCCACTTT.

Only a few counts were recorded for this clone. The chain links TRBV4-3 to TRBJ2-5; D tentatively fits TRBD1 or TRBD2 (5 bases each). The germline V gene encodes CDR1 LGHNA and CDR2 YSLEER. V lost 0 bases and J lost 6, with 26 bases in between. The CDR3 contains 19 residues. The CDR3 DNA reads TGCGCCAGCAGCCAAGATTCGATCAAGAGGGGCAGAGTCCAGAAGACCCAGTACTTC. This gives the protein CASSQDSIKRGRVQKTQYF.

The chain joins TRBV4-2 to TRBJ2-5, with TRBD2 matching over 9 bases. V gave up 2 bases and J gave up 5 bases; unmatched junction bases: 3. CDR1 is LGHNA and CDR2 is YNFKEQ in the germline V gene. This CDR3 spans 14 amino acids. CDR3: CASSQTGTSETQYF. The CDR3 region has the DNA TGTGCCAGCAGCCAAACCGGGACTAGCGAGACCCAGTACTTC.

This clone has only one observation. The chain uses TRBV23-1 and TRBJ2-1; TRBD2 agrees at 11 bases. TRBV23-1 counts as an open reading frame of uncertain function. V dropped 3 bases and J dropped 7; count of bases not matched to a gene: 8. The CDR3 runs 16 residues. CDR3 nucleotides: TGCGCCAGCAGTCAGATAGCGGGGGGGAATTCAAATGAGCAGTTCTTC. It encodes CASSQIAGGNSNEQFF.

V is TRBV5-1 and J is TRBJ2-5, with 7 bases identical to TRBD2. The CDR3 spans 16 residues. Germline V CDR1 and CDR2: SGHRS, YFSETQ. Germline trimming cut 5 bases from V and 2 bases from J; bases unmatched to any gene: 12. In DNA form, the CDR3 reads TGCGCCAGCAGGCTGATACCGGGACTACCACAAGAGACCCAGTACTTC. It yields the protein CASRLIPGLPQETQYF.

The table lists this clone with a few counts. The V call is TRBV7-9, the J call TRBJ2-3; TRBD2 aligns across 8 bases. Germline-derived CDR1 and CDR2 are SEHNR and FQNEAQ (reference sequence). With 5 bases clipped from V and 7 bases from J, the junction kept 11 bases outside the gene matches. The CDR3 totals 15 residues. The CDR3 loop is CASSGLAHGTNTQYF. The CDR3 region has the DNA TGTGCCAGCAGCGGACTAGCTCATGGCACTAATACGCAGTATTTT.

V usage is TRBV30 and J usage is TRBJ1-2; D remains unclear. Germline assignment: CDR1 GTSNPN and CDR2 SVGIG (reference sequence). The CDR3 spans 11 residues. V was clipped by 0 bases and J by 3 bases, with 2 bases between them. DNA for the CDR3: TGTGCCTGGAGTGTTCACTATGGCTACACCTTC. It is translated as CAWSVHYGYTF.

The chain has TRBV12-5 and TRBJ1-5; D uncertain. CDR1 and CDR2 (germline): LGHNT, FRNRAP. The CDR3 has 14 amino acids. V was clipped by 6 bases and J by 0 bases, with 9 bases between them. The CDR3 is CASGPSDSNQPQHF. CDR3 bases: TGTGCTAGTGGGCCCTCGGATAGCAATCAGCCCCAGCATTTT.